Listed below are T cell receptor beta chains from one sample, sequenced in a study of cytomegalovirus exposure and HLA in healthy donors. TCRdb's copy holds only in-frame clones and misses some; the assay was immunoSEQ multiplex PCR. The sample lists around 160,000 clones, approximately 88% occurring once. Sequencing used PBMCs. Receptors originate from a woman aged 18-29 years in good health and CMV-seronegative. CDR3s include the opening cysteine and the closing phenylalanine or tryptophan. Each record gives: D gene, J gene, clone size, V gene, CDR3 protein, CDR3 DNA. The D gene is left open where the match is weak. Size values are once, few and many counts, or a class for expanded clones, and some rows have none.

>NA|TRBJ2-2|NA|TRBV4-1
CASSHRKGGGDTGELFF
TGCGCCAGCAGCCATAGAAAGGGTGGGGGCGACACCGGGGAGCTGTTTTTT
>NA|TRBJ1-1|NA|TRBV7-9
CASSLDGVPNTEAFF
TGTGCCAGCAGCTTAGACGGGGTCCCGAACACTGAAGCTTTCTTT
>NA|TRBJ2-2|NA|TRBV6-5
CASSYSQGTGELFF
TGTGCCAGCAGTTACTCGCAGGGGACCGGGGAGCTGTTTTTT
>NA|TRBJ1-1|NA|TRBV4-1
CASSLFWGVITEAFF
TGCGCCAGCAGCCTGTTTTGGGGCGTGATCACTGAAGCTTTCTTT
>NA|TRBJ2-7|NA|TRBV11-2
CASSFFSEPYEQYF
TGTGCCAGCAGCTTCTTTAGCGAACCCTACGAGCAGTACTTC
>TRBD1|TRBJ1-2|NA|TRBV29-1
CSPFPVGQTIYGYTF
TGCAGCCCCTTCCCAGTGGGACAGACGATCTATGGCTACACCTTC
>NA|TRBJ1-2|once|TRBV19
CASSILQGYYGYTF
TGTGCCAGTAGTATTCTTCAGGGGTACTATGGCTACACCTTC
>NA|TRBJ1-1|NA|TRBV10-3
CASLAEPNTEAFF
TGTGCCTCTCTCGCGGAGCCTAACACTGAAGCTTTCTTT
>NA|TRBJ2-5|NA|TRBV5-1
CASSLDGTRSGETQYF
TGCGCCAGCAGCTTGGACGGGACAAGGTCGGGAGAGACCCAGTACTTC
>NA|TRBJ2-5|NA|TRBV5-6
CASSQDSYQETQYF
TGTGCCAGCAGCCAGGACAGTTACCAAGAGACCCAGTACTTC
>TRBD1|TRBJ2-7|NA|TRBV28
CASSAPGQGETQYF
TGTGCCAGCAGTGCTCCGGGACAGGGAGAGACGCAGTACTTC
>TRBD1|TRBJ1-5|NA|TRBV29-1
CSGDRGPVDQPQHF
TGCAGCGGAGACAGGGGGCCGGTGGATCAGCCCCAGCATTTT
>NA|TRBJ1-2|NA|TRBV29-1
CSVVGQGWGYTF
TGCAGCGTTGTAGGGCAGGGTTGGGGCTACACCTTC
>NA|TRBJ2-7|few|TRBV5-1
CASSRLPLGGSYEQYF
TGCGCCAGCAGCCGATTACCCCTAGGCGGCTCCTACGAGCAGTACTTC
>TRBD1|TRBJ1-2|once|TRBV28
CATHHINRGIGGYTF
TGTGCCACCCACCATATAAACAGGGGAATTGGGGGCTACACCTTC
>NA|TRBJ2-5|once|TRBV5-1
CASSLARETQYF
TGCGCCAGCAGCTTGGCCCGGGAGACCCAGTACTTC
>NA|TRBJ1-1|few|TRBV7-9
CASSLTSNTEAFF
TGTGCCAGCAGCTTAACTTCAAACACTGAAGCTTTCTTT
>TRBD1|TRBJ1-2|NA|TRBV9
CASSDNGTGNYGYTF
TGTGCCAGCAGCGATAACGGGACAGGGAACTATGGCTACACCTTC
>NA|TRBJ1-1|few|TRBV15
CATSRGFRGISEAEAFF
TGTGCCACCAGCAGAGGGTTTAGGGGGATATCAGAGGCTGAAGCTTTCTTT
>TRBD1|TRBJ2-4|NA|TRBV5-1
CASSQTGANIQYF
TGCGCCAGCAGCCAAACAGGGGCCAACATTCAGTACTTC
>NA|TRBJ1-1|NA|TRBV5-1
CASSLVAGMNTEAFF
TGCGCCAGCAGCTTGGTCGCAGGGATGAACACTGAAGCTTTCTTT
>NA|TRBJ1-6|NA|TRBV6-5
CASSYEAGRFNSPLHF
TGTGCCAGCAGTTACGAAGCGGGACGGTTTAATTCACCCCTCCACTTT
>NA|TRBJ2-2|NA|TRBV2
CASSVAGGVTGELFF
TGTGCCAGCAGTGTGGCGGGCGGGGTCACCGGGGAGCTGTTTTTT
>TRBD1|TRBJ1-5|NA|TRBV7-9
CASSSGQAFNQPQHF
TGTGCCAGCAGCTCCGGACAGGCGTTCAATCAGCCCCAGCATTTT
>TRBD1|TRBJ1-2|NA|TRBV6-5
CASRANRGMGGYTF
TGTGCCAGCAGAGCAAACAGGGGTATGGGAGGCTACACCTTC
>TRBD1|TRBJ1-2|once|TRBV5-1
CASKPWTGGYGYTF
TGCGCCAGCAAACCGTGGACAGGGGGCTATGGCTACACCTTC
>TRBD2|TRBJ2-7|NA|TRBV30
CAGTGQRGLYEQYF
TGTGCAGGGACGGGCCAGCGGGGGTTGTACGAGCAGTACTTC
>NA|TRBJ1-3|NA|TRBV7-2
CASSDTPSTIYF
TGTGCCAGCAGCGACACTCCCAGCACCATATATTTT
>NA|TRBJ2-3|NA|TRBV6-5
CASSFSGPATQYF
TGTGCCAGCAGTTTCAGCGGCCCAGCTACGCAGTATTTT